This T cell receptor (beta chain) emerged from a study of neurological immune-mediated disorders. The time point is: longitudinal time-point 3. Unsorted libraries were prepared from 2 million PBMCs held at -80 C. Ten or more counts support this clonotype. The cDNA came from 5'RACE, which used 10-nucleotide random UMIs. One entry per CDR3 protein results from TCRdb running MiXCR on the 5' RACE reads. Of 45,000 to 65,000 distinct CDR3 sequences in the sample, roughly 7.7% were seen once. The ends were cut back, 0 bases at V and 14 bases at J, with 13 bases in the middle. The length of the CDR3 is 12 residues. The germline gives CDR1 MNHEY, CDR2 SVGAGI.

The chain links TRBV6-5 to TRBJ1-1; no clear D gene. Sequencing used PBMCs. The source of this sequence is a woman in her forties in good health. CDR3 sequence (DNA): TGTGCCAGCAGTTACTCGCCCGGGGTGGTCTTCTTT. Its translation is CASSYSPGVVFF.